Included here is one T cell receptor (beta chain) sequence, with context. The target antigen is unknown. The junction shows a germline mismatch at one end, possibly a read error. A J-beta primer mix and a sample-barcoded 5' primer were used in a second PCR of roughly 6 to 11 cycles. A single record per CDR3 protein comes from TCRdb applying MiXCR to the 5' RACE reads. Found here are some 760,000 distinct CDR3 sequences, 25% of them singletons; the top ten hold under 4.5%. This sample is part of a study of blood T cells in healthy people across ages. Germline CDR1 reads LGHDT; CDR2 reads YNNKEL (reference sequence). The CDR3 loop spans 14 amino acids. Whole-study results and caveats: A roughly linear age-dependent decrease characterized TCR beta diversity per million T cells.

The same data also contributed to another study, on T cells of mothers and their children. That work contributes: Donation came from a few healthy Caucasian mothers together with their six children. Slightly higher but non-significant overlap marked related mother-child pairs versus unrelated pairs.

The clonotype was recovered from a boy younger than 18 in good health. Sequencing used blood. The chain links TRBV3-1 to TRBJ2-1; 11 nucleotides line up with TRBD2. The CDR3 is CASSPGLAGYEQLF. DNA for the CDR3: TGTGCCAGCAGCCCCGGACTAGCGGGCTATGAGCAGTTATTC.